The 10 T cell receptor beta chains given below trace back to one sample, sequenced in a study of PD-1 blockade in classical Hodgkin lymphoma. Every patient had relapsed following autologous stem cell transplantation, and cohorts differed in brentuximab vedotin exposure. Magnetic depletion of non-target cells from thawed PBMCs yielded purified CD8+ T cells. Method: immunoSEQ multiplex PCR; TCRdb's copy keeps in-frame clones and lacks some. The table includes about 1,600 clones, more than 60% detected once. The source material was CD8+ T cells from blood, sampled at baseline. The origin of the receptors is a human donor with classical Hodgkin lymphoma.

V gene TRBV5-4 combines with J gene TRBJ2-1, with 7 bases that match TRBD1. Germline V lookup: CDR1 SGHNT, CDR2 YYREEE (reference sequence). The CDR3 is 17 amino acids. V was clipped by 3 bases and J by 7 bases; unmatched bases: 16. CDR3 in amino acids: CASSSGTAAQEENEQFF. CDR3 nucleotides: TGTGCCAGCAGCTCCGGGACAGCGGCACAAGAAGAGAATGAGCAGTTCTTC.

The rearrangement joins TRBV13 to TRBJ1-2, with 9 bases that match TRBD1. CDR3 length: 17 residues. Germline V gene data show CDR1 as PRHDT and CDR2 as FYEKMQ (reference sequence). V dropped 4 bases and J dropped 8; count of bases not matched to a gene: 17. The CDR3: CASSSQESGTGTEGYTF. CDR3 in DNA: TGTGCCAGCAGCTCCCAGGAGAGCGGGACAGGGACTGAGGGCTACACCTTC.

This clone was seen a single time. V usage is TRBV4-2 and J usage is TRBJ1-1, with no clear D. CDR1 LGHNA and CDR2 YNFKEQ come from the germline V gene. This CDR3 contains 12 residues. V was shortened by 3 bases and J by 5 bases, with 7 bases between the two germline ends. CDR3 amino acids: CASSHLGTEAFF. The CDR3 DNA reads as TGTGCCAGCAGCCACCTTGGGACTGAAGCTTTCTTT.

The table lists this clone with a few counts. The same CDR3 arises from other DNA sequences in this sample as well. CDR3 region: CASSPLDGSNQPQHF. The CDR3 DNA is TGTGCCAGCAGCCCCCTGGACGGTAGCAATCAGCCCCAGCATTTT. The J gene is TRBJ1-5, the V gene TRBV6-5; no definite D call. CDR1 is MNHEY and CDR2 is SVGAGI in the germline V gene. The CDR3 has 15 amino acids. V dropped 6 bases and J dropped 0 bases, with 12 bases sitting between them.

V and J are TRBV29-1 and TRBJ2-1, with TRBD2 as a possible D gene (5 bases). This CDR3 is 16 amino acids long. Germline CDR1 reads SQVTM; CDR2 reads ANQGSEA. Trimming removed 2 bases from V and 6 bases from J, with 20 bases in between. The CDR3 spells CSVEPPRGSRVNEQFF. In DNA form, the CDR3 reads TGCAGCGTTGAACCGCCCCGGGGTAGTCGTGTCAATGAGCAGTTCTTC.

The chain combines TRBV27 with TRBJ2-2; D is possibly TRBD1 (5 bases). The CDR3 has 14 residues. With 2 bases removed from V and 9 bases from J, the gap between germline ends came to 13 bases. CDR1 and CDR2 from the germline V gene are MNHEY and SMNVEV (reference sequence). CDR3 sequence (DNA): TGTGCCAGCAGTTTAGGGGCAGCAGCAAGGGAGCTGTTTTTT. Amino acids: CASSLGAAARELFF.

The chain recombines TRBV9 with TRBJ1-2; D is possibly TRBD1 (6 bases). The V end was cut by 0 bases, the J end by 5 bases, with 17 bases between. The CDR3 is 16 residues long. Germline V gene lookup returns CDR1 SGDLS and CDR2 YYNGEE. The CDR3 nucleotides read TGTGCCAGCAGCGTAGTAGAGGGGGACACTCTTTATGGCTACACCTTC. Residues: CASSVVEGDTLYGYTF. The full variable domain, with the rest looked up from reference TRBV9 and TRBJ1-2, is DSGVTQTPKHLITATGQRVTLRCSPRSGDLSVYWYQQSLDQGLQFLIQYYNGEERAKGNILERFSAQQFPDLHSELNLSSLELGDSALYFCASSVVEGDTLYGYTFGSGTRLTVV.

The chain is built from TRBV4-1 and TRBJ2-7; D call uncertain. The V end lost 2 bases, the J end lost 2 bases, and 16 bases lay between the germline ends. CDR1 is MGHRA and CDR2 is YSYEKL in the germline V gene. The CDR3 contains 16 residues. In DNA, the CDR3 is TGCGCCAGCAGCCAATCGGCCGAACTTCTTCCCTACGAGCAGTACTTC. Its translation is CASSQSAELLPYEQYF.

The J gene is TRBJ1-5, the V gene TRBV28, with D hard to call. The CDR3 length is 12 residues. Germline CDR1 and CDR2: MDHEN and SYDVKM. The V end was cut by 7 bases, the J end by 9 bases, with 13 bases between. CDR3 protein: CASTAARGPQHF. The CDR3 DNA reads TGTGCCAGCACCGCAGCACGGGGGCCCCAGCATTTT.

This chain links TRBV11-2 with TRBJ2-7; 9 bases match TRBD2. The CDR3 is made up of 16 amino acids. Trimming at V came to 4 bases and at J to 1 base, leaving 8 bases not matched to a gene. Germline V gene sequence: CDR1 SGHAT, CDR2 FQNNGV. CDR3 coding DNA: TGTGCCAGCAGCTGGAGTAGCGGGAGCTCATCCTACGAGCAGTACTTC. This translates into CASSWSSGSSSYEQYF. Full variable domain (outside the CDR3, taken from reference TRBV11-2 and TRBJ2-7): EAGVAQSPRYKIIEKRQSVAFWCNPISGHATLYWYQQILGQGPKLLIQFQNNGVVDDSQLPKDRFSAERLKGVDSTLKIQPAKLEDSAVYLCASSWSSGSSSYEQYFGPGTRLTVT.